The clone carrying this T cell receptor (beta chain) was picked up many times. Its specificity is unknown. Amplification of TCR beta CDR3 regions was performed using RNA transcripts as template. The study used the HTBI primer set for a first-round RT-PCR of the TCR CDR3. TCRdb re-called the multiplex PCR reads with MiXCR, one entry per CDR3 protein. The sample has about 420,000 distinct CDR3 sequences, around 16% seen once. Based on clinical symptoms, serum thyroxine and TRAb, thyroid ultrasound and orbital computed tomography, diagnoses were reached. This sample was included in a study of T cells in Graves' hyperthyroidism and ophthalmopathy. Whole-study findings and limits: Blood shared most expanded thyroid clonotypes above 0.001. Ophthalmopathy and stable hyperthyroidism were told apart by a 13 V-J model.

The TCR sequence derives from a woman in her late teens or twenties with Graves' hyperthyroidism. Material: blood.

The chain's CDR3 is CASSGPEAFF. CDR3 DNA sequence: TGTGCCAGCAGTGGGCCTGAAGCTTTCTTT. This rearrangement joins TRBV2 to TRBJ1-1; D ambiguous. The CDR3 consists of 10 residues. V lost 4 bases, J lost 6 bases, and 3 bases lay in between. From germline, CDR1 is SNHLY and CDR2 FYNNEI.